Below are 25 T cell receptor beta chains sequenced from a single sample in a study of cytomegalovirus exposure and HLA in healthy donors. The PCR ran on 60 Vbeta and 13 Jbeta primers. Method: immunoSEQ multiplex PCR; TCRdb's copy keeps in-frame clones and lacks some. The data show about 78,000 clones, with approximately 70% seen just once and 11% held by the top ten. Sequences were obtained from PBMCs. The origin of the receptors is a woman between 40 and 50 years old in good health and CMV-seropositive.

The V gene is TRBV2, the J gene TRBJ2-5, with a weak D call TRBD1 (6 bases). The ends were cut back, 9 bases at V and 5 bases at J, with 16 bases in the middle. Per germline, CDR1 SNHLY and CDR2 FYNNEI. The CDR3 runs 13 residues. CDR3 nucleotides: TGTGCCAGTGGCGGTACAGGGACGGAGACCCAGTACTTC. Translating gives CASGGTGTETQYF. The full variable domain, completed using reference TRBV2 and TRBJ2-5, is EPEVTQTPSHQVTQMGQEVILRCVPISNHLYFYWYRQILGQKVEFLVSFYNNEISEKSEIFDDQFSVERPDGSNFTLKIRSTKLEDSAMYFCASGGTGTETQYFGPGTRLLVL.

This rearrangement joins TRBV30 to TRBJ1-5; no clear D gene. This CDR3 spans 14 amino acids. V was cut by 1 base and J by 6 bases, with 13 bases left in between. The germline V gene has CDR1 GTSNPN and CDR2 SVGIG (reference sequence). CDR3 in DNA: TGTGCCTGGAGTGATAGGCAGGCGGGTCAGCCCCAGCATTTT. This codes for CAWSDRQAGQPQHF.

With regard to this clone: At one end, the junction sequence differs from germline, possibly due to a read error. The chain employs TRBV7-9 and TRBJ1-3; TRBD1 matches 8 bases. Germline loops: CDR1 SEHNR, CDR2 FQNEAQ (reference sequence). This CDR3 contains 19 residues. CDR3 sequence (DNA): TGTTCCAGCAGCCCTGGACAGGGCTGGACAAGTTTCTCTGGAAACACCATATATTTT. Translating it yields CSSSPGQGWTSFSGNTIYF.

This clone appeared once. CDR3 protein: CASSLSQGVNTEAFF. DNA for the CDR3: TGTGCCAGCAGTTTATCCCAGGGGGTGAACACTGAAGCTTTCTTT. V is TRBV27 and J is TRBJ1-1, with 7 positions matching TRBD1. CDR1 MNHEY and CDR2 SMNVEV come from the germline V gene (reference sequence). Germline trimming cut 0 bases from V and 0 bases from J; bases unmatched to any gene: 1. This CDR3 comprises 15 residues.

This chain joins TRBV10-3 and TRBJ1-2; 7 bases line up with TRBD1. Germline V gene sequence: CDR1 ENHRY, CDR2 SYGVKD. The V gene end was trimmed by 4 bases and the J gene end by 2 bases; junction bases not matched to a gene: 4. This CDR3 has 14 residues. As DNA, the CDR3 is TGTGCCATCAGTGGGGACAGCCAAAACTATGGCTACACCTTC. Protein product: CAISGDSQNYGYTF.

This clone was seen a few times. V gene TRBV30 combines with J gene TRBJ1-1; no reliable D call. Trimming left V 4 bases short and J 1 base short, with 10 bases between. There are 13 residues in the CDR3. The germline V gene encodes CDR1 GTSNPN and CDR2 SVGIG (reference sequence). The CDR3 coding sequence is TGTGCCTGGAAGAGGATTGCGAACACTGAAGCTTTCTTT. Its translation is CAWKRIANTEAFF.

This clone was counted once. This chain's CDR3 is CASSIRGGQGGNEQFF. The CDR3 DNA sequence: TGTGCCAGCAGCATCCGGGGGGGACAGGGAGGGAATGAGCAGTTCTTC. The chain links TRBV9 to TRBJ2-1, with a possible D match to TRBD1 (9 bases). Germline loops: CDR1 SGDLS, CDR2 YYNGEE. Deletions cut 4 bases from V and 7 bases from J, with 21 bases between. CDR3 size: 16 residues.

This clone was picked up a small number of times. V is TRBV30 and J is TRBJ2-7; weak D call: TRBD2 (6 bases). The CDR3 is 13 residues long. Germline CDR1 is GTSNPN and CDR2 is SVGIG (reference sequence). V was cut by 1 base and J by 4 bases, with 11 bases left in between. CDR3 protein: CAWSAGLLYEQYF. The DNA for the CDR3 is TGTGCCTGGAGTGCGGGACTCTTATACGAGCAGTACTTC.

V gene TRBV5-1 combines with J gene TRBJ1-1; D uncertain. Per germline, CDR1 SGHRS and CDR2 YFSETQ. Trimming shortened V by 0 bases and J by 4 bases, and 16 bases separated the two germline ends. The CDR3 extends over 16 amino acids. The CDR3 region is CASSLVVGQAFTEAFF. The CDR3 DNA reads TGCGCCAGCAGCTTGGTCGTTGGGCAGGCGTTCACTGAAGCTTTCTTT.

This clone was counted a single time. Sequence at one end of the junction differs from germline and may be a read error. This chain links TRBV7-9 with TRBJ2-3; D unresolved. This CDR3 contains 12 residues. Germline loops: CDR1 SEHNR, CDR2 FQNEAQ (reference sequence). This CDR3 is CSSSPSTDTQYF. CDR3 nucleotides: TGTTCCAGCAGCCCCTCCACAGATACGCAGTATTTT.

This clone was detected only a few times. The chain carries TRBV5-1 and TRBJ1-5, with D possibly TRBD1 on 6 matching bases. The CDR3 contains 15 residues. V was cut by 4 bases and J by 1 base, with 12 bases left in between. Per germline, CDR1 SGHRS and CDR2 YFSETQ. CDR3 sequence reads: CASSEGVGSNQPQHF. DNA of the CDR3: TGCGCCAGCAGCGAGGGGGTTGGGAGCAATCAGCCCCAGCATTTT. Combining the CDR3 with reference TRBV5-1 and TRBJ1-5 gives the whole variable domain KAGVTQTPRYLIKTRGQQVTLSCSPISGHRSVSWYQQTPGQGLQFLFEYFSETQRNKGNFPGRFSGRQFSNSRSEMNVSTLELGDSALYLCASSEGVGSNQPQHFGDGTRLSIL.

The chain recombines TRBV7-9 with TRBJ2-7, with 7 bases identical to TRBD2. CDR1 is SEHNR and CDR2 is FQNEAQ in the germline V gene (reference sequence). The CDR3 loop spans 16 amino acids. The V gene end was trimmed by 2 bases and the J gene end by 5 bases; junction bases not matched to a gene: 12. The CDR3 DNA reads as TGTGCCAGCAGCTTAAGCCAGGGAGGGGTAATCAACGAGCAGTACTTC. Its translation: CASSLSQGGVINEQYF.

This clone was found a few times. A read error may account for a junction end that differs from germline. This sequence joins TRBV11-2 and TRBJ2-5; 9 bases match TRBD2. CDR1 and CDR2 (germline): SGHAT, FQNNGV. The CDR3 length is 15 residues. In DNA form, the CDR3 reads TGTGCCAGCAGCTTAGTGATTGGGGTAGGCGGGGGGGTAAACTTC. This codes for CASSLVIGVGGGVNF.

This chain joins TRBV9 and TRBJ1-5; 8 bases align to TRBD1. The trim removed 4 bases at V and 8 bases at J, leaving 8 bases unmatched. The CDR3 is 14 residues long. CDR1 is SGDLS and CDR2 is YYNGEE in the germline V gene. CDR3 in DNA: TGTGCCAGCAGCAGAGGGACAGGAGGGGAGCCCCAGCATTTT. Protein product: CASSRGTGGEPQHF. Filled out from reference TRBV9 and TRBJ1-5, the complete variable domain reads DSGVTQTPKHLITATGQRVTLRCSPRSGDLSVYWYQQSLDQGLQFLIQYYNGEERAKGNILERFSAQQFPDLHSELNLSSLELGDSALYFCASSRGTGGEPQHFGDGTRLSIL.

This clone has only a few counts. The rearrangement uses TRBV30 and TRBJ1-1, with a tentative D call TRBD1 (6 bases). The CDR3 runs 13 residues. Germline lookup yields CDR1 GTSNPN and CDR2 SVGIG (reference sequence). V shed 5 bases and J shed 3 bases, with 13 bases lying between them. The CDR3 loop is CAWVRGSDTEAFF. The CDR3 DNA reads TGTGCCTGGGTTAGGGGGAGTGACACTGAAGCTTTCTTT.

In this sample, this clone turned up a few times. The genes are TRBV19 and TRBJ2-2, with D perhaps TRBD1 (5 bases). The CDR3 spans 15 residues. Germline loops: CDR1 LNHDA, CDR2 SQIVND (reference sequence). V gave up 3 bases and J gave up 5 bases, with 13 bases separating them. DNA of the CDR3: TGTGCCAGTAGTATGGCAGGGTTGGGGACCGGGGAGCTGTTTTTT. Its protein is CASSMAGLGTGELFF.

This clone has just a few counts. This chain connects TRBV18 to TRBJ1-1; 10 nucleotides match TRBD1. The CDR3 runs 16 residues. Per the germline V gene, CDR1 is KGHSH and CDR2 is LQKENI. The junction had 4 bases not matched to a gene; V was cut back by 3 bases and J by 0 bases. CDR3 sequence: CASSPTGGEMNTEAFF. For the CDR3, the DNA is TGTGCCAGCTCACCGACAGGGGGCGAGATGAACACTGAAGCTTTCTTT.

This chain uses TRBV7-9 with TRBJ1-4, with 10 bases lining up with TRBD1. After removal of 6 bases from V and 7 bases from J, the junction contained 8 bases not matched to a gene. The CDR3 spans 15 residues. Germline loops: CDR1 SEHNR, CDR2 FQNEAQ (reference sequence). This CDR3 reads CASSMTGGSGEKLFF. In DNA form, the CDR3 reads TGTGCCAGCAGTATGACAGGGGGCAGCGGTGAAAAACTGTTTTTT.

The V gene is TRBV6-4, the J gene TRBJ2-7; D is possibly TRBD2 (5 bases). Germline values: CDR1 MRHNA, CDR2 SNTAGT. The CDR3 is made up of 15 amino acids. V dropped 1 base and J dropped 0 bases, with 10 bases sitting between them. In DNA, the CDR3 is TGTGCCAGCAGTGACTGGGAGCGTACCTCCTACGAGCAGTACTTC. Protein sequence: CASSDWERTSYEQYF.

This clone has a single count. V is TRBV10-3 and J is TRBJ2-1; D ambiguous. The CDR3 is made up of 12 amino acids. V dropped 6 bases and J dropped 9 bases, with 12 bases sitting between them. Germline CDR1 reads ENHRY; CDR2 reads SYGVKD. For the CDR3, the DNA is TGTGCCATCAGCATGCAGGTCCCTGAGCAGTTCTTC. Protein: CAISMQVPEQFF.

The CDR3 DNA reads TGTGCCAGCAGGAATGAGATTTATGGCTACACCTTC. Its protein product is CASRNEIYGYTF. V is TRBV28 and J is TRBJ1-2; D is uncertain. Trimming stripped 6 bases from V and 5 bases from J, with 10 bases between. CDR3 length equals 12 residues. Germline values: CDR1 MDHEN, CDR2 SYDVKM.

V gene TRBV19 combines with J gene TRBJ1-1; 8 positions agree with TRBD1. V was pared by 6 bases and J by 3 bases, with 9 bases of the junction left unmatched. The CDR3 loop spans 15 amino acids. Germline loops: CDR1 LNHDA, CDR2 SQIVND (reference sequence). The CDR3 protein is CASSLQGAGDTEAFF. CDR3 sequence (DNA): TGTGCCAGTAGCCTCCAGGGGGCAGGAGACACTGAAGCTTTCTTT.

The chain recombines TRBV30 with TRBJ2-1, with TRBD2 as a possible D gene (6 bases). Germline values: CDR1 GTSNPN, CDR2 SVGIG (reference sequence). CDR3 length: 14 amino acids. V was shortened by 2 bases and J by 9 bases, with 17 bases between the two germline ends. CDR3 region: CAWSLGGMGGEQFF. The CDR3 nucleotides are TGTGCCTGGAGTCTTGGGGGGATGGGGGGTGAGCAGTTCTTC.

In its sample, this clone was seen a few times. V gene TRBV5-4 combines with J gene TRBJ1-1; 11 nucleotides line up with TRBD1. There are 14 residues in the CDR3. Germline V CDR1 and CDR2: SGHNT, YYREEE (reference sequence). Losses at the gene ends were 3 bases for V and 6 bases for J; bases not matched to a gene: 4. This CDR3 is CASSWGQGGAEAFF. The CDR3 region has the DNA TGTGCCAGCAGCTGGGGACAGGGGGGTGCTGAAGCTTTCTTT.

This sequence joins TRBV6-6 and TRBJ2-1, with D maybe TRBD2 (6 bases). Germline V gene sequence: CDR1 MNHNY, CDR2 SVGAGI (reference sequence). V was trimmed by 5 bases and J by 3 bases, leaving 11 bases between them. The CDR3 is made up of 14 amino acids. CDR3 sequence reads: CASSPRGNYNEQFF. The CDR3, as DNA: TGTGCCAGCAGTCCTCGGGGGAACTACAATGAGCAGTTCTTC.